The 29 T cell receptor beta chains below all came from one sample that was sequenced in a study of blood T cell repertoires in COVID-19. Sequenced by immunoSEQ multiplex PCR; TCRdb stores in-frame clones only, minus some. The table lists about 240,000 clones, 83% of them singletons. The sequenced material came from PBMCs or T cells enriched from blood (not recorded which). Receptors originate from a middle-aged woman who had been exposed to COVID-19.

The chain carries TRBV29-1 and TRBJ1-2; unclear D gene. In germline, CDR1 is SQVTM, CDR2 ANQGSEA. There are 12 residues in the CDR3. V gave up 0 bases and J gave up 7 bases, with 9 bases separating them. CDR3 sequence (DNA): TGCAGCGTTGAAGACACCCACGGTGGCTACACCTTC. Protein product: CSVEDTHGGYTF.

The V call is TRBV9, the J call TRBJ1-3; D is unresolved. V lost 3 bases to trimming and J lost 4 bases, with 8 bases between them. Germline-derived CDR1 and CDR2 are SGDLS and YYNGEE. This CDR3 comprises 13 residues. Written as DNA, the CDR3 is TGTGCCAGCAGCGCCCTCTTCGGAAACACCATATATTTT. Protein: CASSALFGNTIYF.

The J gene is TRBJ1-5, the V gene TRBV7-8, with 7 bases lining up with TRBD1. The CDR3 sequence is 15 residues long. Per germline, CDR1 SGHVS and CDR2 FQNEAQ. V was pared by 0 bases and J by 5 bases, with 4 bases of the junction left unmatched. The CDR3 coding sequence is TGTGCCAGCAGCTTAGCCCACAGGGGTGATCAGCCCCAGCATTTT. This translates into CASSLAHRGDQPQHF. Using reference TRBV7-8 and TRBJ1-5 for the parts outside the CDR3, the full variable domain is GAGVSQSPRYKVAKRGQDVALRCDPISGHVSLFWYQQALGQGPEFLTYFQNEAQLDKSGLPSDRFFAERPEGSVSTLKIQRTQQEDSAVYLCASSLAHRGDQPQHFGDGTRLSIL.

This sequence joins TRBV24-1 and TRBJ1-2; 9 positions agree with TRBD1. In germline, CDR1 is KGHDR, CDR2 SFDVKD. Trimming took 3 bases from V and 7 from J; bases not matched to a gene: 8. The CDR3 consists of 15 residues. The CDR3 DNA sequence: TGTGCCACCAGTGATGGGACAGGGAGGTTCTTTGGCTACACCTTC. Residues: CATSDGTGRFFGYTF.

The chain is built from TRBV6-5 and TRBJ1-1; 9 positions agree with TRBD1. Germline CDR1 reads MNHEY; CDR2 reads SVGAGI. This CDR3 has 14 residues. V was clipped by 4 bases and J by 4 bases; unmatched bases: 4. The CDR3 sequence: CASSLLTGGTEAFF. CDR3 in DNA: TGTGCCAGCAGTTTATTGACAGGGGGCACTGAAGCTTTCTTT.

This chain's CDR3 is CASSDTGAGNEQYF. The CDR3 coding sequence is TGTGCCAGCAGCGATACGGGAGCAGGGAACGAGCAGTACTTC. This sequence joins TRBV5-4 and TRBJ2-7; a weak D match, TRBD2 (6 bases). The V and J ends lost 4 bases and 5 bases respectively, with 16 bases between them. From germline, CDR1 is SGHNT and CDR2 YYREEE (reference sequence). The CDR3 is 14 residues long.

The chain combines TRBV20-1 with TRBJ1-1, with 7 nucleotides matching TRBD1. This CDR3 is built from 10 residues. V dropped 8 bases and J dropped 7; count of bases not matched to a gene: 4. Germline-derived CDR1 and CDR2 are DFQATT and SNEGSKA (reference sequence). The CDR3 loop is CSTQGIEAFF. The CDR3 DNA reads as TGCAGTACACAGGGGATTGAAGCTTTCTTT.

This sequence joins TRBV5-4 and TRBJ1-4; 8 nucleotides align to TRBD1. The CDR3 contains 16 residues. CDR1 SGHNT and CDR2 YYREEE come from the germline V gene (reference sequence). The trim removed 2 bases at V and 5 bases at J, leaving 8 bases unmatched. The CDR3 DNA follows: TGTGCCAGCAGCTTCTTTTGGTCAGGGGGCAATGAAAAACTGTTTTTT. Translation: CASSFFWSGGNEKLFF.

The chain is built from TRBV9 and TRBJ2-1; TRBD2 aligns across 7 bases. Germline V gives CDR1 SGDLS, CDR2 YYNGEE. V trimming: 3 bases; J trimming: 6 bases; junction bases outside the gene matches: 12. The CDR3 is 16 amino acids. CDR3 DNA sequence: TGTGCCAGCAGCGCCTCCGTAGCGGGTAACCTCAATGAGCAGTTCTTC. Translation: CASSASVAGNLNEQFF.

The chain is built from TRBV6-4 and TRBJ1-5; no clear D. The CDR3 is 13 residues long. Trimming left V 0 bases short and J 4 bases short, with 4 bases between. Germline CDR1 reads MRHNA; CDR2 reads SNTAGT. The CDR3 loop reads CASSDSRNQPQHF. As DNA, the CDR3 is TGTGCCAGCAGTGACTCGAGGAATCAGCCCCAGCATTTT.

This chain links TRBV7-2 with TRBJ1-1; 7 nucleotides line up with TRBD1. The CDR3 runs 14 residues. V gave up 5 bases and J gave up 0 bases; unmatched junction bases: 3. Per germline, CDR1 SGHTA and CDR2 FQGNSA. CDR3 amino acids: CASSQDRMNTEAFF. The CDR3 DNA is TGTGCCAGCAGCCAGGACAGGATGAACACTGAAGCTTTCTTT.

The chain combines TRBV6-5 with TRBJ2-5; 8 nucleotides align to TRBD2. This CDR3 contains 13 residues. Unmatched junction bases numbered 5, after V lost 6 bases and J lost 5 bases. The germline CDR1 and CDR2 sequences are MNHEY and SVGAGI. DNA for the CDR3: TGTGCCAGCAGCCTGGGACTAGGGGAGACCCAGTACTTC. Its translation: CASSLGLGETQYF.

This chain uses TRBV27 with TRBJ1-1; TRBD1 is a possible D gene (5 bases). Deletions cut 5 bases from V and 1 base from J, with 20 bases between. The CDR3 contains 17 residues. Germline V gene sequence: CDR1 MNHEY, CDR2 SMNVEV (reference sequence). The CDR3 nucleotides are TGTGCCAGCAGTCCCCGCGGGGGGAGGGGTACGAACACTGAAGCTTTCTTT. It specifies CASSPRGGRGTNTEAFF.

V usage is TRBV5-4 and J usage is TRBJ2-1; D is undetermined. The CDR3 sequence is 13 residues long. The V end was cut by 0 bases, the J end by 5 bases, with 6 bases between. Germline V gene data show CDR1 as SGHNT and CDR2 as YYREEE (reference sequence). The CDR3 nucleotides are TGTGCCAGCAGCTTGGACAAGAACAATGAGCAGTTCTTC. Its translation: CASSLDKNNEQFF.

This chain joins TRBV2 and TRBJ1-3, with D tentatively TRBD1 (6 bases). The CDR3 extends over 16 amino acids. The V and J ends lost 1 base and 0 bases respectively, with 10 bases between them. Germline-derived CDR1 and CDR2 are SNHLY and FYNNEI. The CDR3 reads CASSEDTGYSGNTIYF. CDR3 coding DNA: TGTGCCAGCAGTGAAGATACAGGGTACTCTGGAAACACCATATATTTT.

This sequence joins TRBV10-1 and TRBJ2-1; weak D call: TRBD2 (5 bases). The V and J ends lost 9 bases and 5 bases respectively, with 14 bases between them. The CDR3 extends over 13 amino acids. Germline-derived CDR1 and CDR2 are WNHNN and SYGVQD (reference sequence). The CDR3 DNA sequence: TGCGCCAGAAGCCGGGGTAATAACAATGAGCAGTTCTTC. This gives the protein CARSRGNNNEQFF.

The sample holds a few counts of this clone. The chain carries TRBV6-2 or TRBV6-3 and TRBJ2-2; unclear D gene. The CDR3 sequence is 12 residues long. Trimming removed 5 bases at V and 6 bases at J, with 7 bases between. Germline CDR1 and CDR2: MNHEY and SVGEGT. In DNA form, the CDR3 reads TGTGCCAGCAGTCCCCATGCCGGGGAGCTGTTTTTT. It is translated as CASSPHAGELFF.

This clone was detected once. The chain has TRBV13 and TRBJ2-7; 11 bases are a match to TRBD2. Losses at the gene ends were 3 bases for V and 3 bases for J; bases not matched to a gene: 1. Germline CDR1 reads PRHDT; CDR2 reads FYEKMQ (reference sequence). The CDR3 runs 14 residues. CDR3 sequence reads: CASSFGTSGYEQYF. CDR3 nucleotide sequence: TGTGCCAGCAGCTTCGGGACTAGCGGCTACGAGCAGTACTTC. Full variable domain (remainder filled in from reference TRBV13 and TRBJ2-7): AAGVIQSPRHLIKEKRETATLKCYPIPRHDTVYWYQQGPGQDPQFLISFYEKMQSDKGSIPDRFSAQQFSDYHSELNMSSLELGDSALYFCASSFGTSGYEQYFGPGTRLTVT.

Many counts were recorded for this clone. The genes are TRBV2 and TRBJ1-1, with D hard to call. The CDR3 extends over 13 amino acids. Germline CDR1 SNHLY, CDR2 FYNNEI. V was trimmed by 6 bases and J by 8 bases, leaving 16 bases between them. The CDR3 sequence is CASRHDGNEEAFF. The CDR3 DNA is TGTGCCAGCAGGCACGACGGGAATGAGGAAGCTTTCTTT.

The J gene is TRBJ1-1, the V gene TRBV6-6, with 8 bases matching TRBD1. CDR3 length: 13 residues. With V trimmed by 5 bases and J by 11 bases, 10 bases remained unmatched. Per germline, CDR1 MNHNY and CDR2 SVGAGI (reference sequence). The CDR3 region has the DNA TGTGCCAGCAGTCTGTCAGGGGGCGCGTCCGCTTTCTTT. Its translation is CASSLSGGASAFF.

The chain joins TRBV29-1 to TRBJ1-1; 7 nucleotides line up with TRBD1. The CDR3 loop spans 14 amino acids. The germline V gene has CDR1 SQVTM and CDR2 ANQGSEA. V shed 5 bases, J shed 1 base, and the junction held 7 bases outside the gene matches. CDR3 DNA sequence: TGCAGCGTTAAGTGGACAGGAAAGAACACTGAAGCTTTCTTT. This gives the protein CSVKWTGKNTEAFF. Full variable domain (remainder filled in from reference TRBV29-1 and TRBJ1-1): SAVISQKPSRDICQRGTSLTIQCQVDSQVTMMFWYRQQPGQSLTLIATANQGSEATYESGFVIDKFPISRPNLTFSTLTVSNMSPEDSSIYLCSVKWTGKNTEAFFGQGTRLTVV.

This clone has at least ten counts. The chain joins TRBV3-1 (or the pseudogene TRBV3-2) to TRBJ2-1, with 10 bases lining up with TRBD1. Germline trimming cut 0 bases from V and 8 bases from J; bases unmatched to any gene: 7. Per the germline V gene, CDR1 is LGHDT and CDR2 is YNNKEL (reference sequence). The CDR3 consists of 16 residues. CDR3 in DNA: TGTGCCAGCAGCCAAGATGGGGGACAGGGGATTTATGAGCAGTTCTTC. It codes for CASSQDGGQGIYEQFF.

The chain links TRBV6-5 to TRBJ1-1, with D unclear. The germline CDR1 and CDR2 sequences are MNHEY and SVGAGI. Trimming removed 2 bases at V and 6 bases at J, with 13 bases between. The CDR3 extends over 14 amino acids. CDR3 DNA: TGTGCCAGCAGTTACCAACAGCTAATGGCTGAAGCTTTCTTT. Protein: CASSYQQLMAEAFF.

V and J are TRBV4-2 and TRBJ1-1; TRBD1 agrees at 8 bases. The junction had 6 bases not matched to a gene; V was cut back by 3 bases and J by 0 bases. From germline, CDR1 is LGHNA and CDR2 YNFKEQ. CDR3 length: 16 amino acids. Here the CDR3 DNA reads TGTGCCAGCAGCCACGGACAGGGTGCCATGAACACTGAAGCTTTCTTT. Protein product: CASSHGQGAMNTEAFF.

The rearrangement uses TRBV13 and TRBJ2-3; TRBD2 might be the D (6 bases). V lost 5 bases to trimming and J lost 5 bases, with 20 bases between them. Germline V gene lookup returns CDR1 PRHDT and CDR2 FYEKMQ (reference sequence). The CDR3 extends over 16 amino acids. CDR3 DNA: TGTGCCAGCAGCCCTCGGGGGACCCGGGCTGGAGATACGCAGTATTTT. This encodes CASSPRGTRAGDTQYF.

The chain links TRBV6-5 to TRBJ1-2; D unclear. Per germline, CDR1 MNHEY and CDR2 SVGAGI. V was clipped by 2 bases and J by 1 base, with 5 bases between them. CDR3 length: 13 residues. CDR3 protein: CASSYQINYGYTF. The CDR3 DNA sequence: TGTGCCAGCAGTTACCAGATTAACTATGGCTACACCTTC.

This chain uses TRBV6-5 with TRBJ1-5, with 9 positions matching TRBD1. This CDR3 region has 15 residues. The ends lost 6 bases at V and 5 bases at J; junction bases unmatched: 8. Germline CDR1 MNHEY, CDR2 SVGAGI. For the CDR3, the DNA is TGTGCCAGCAGAACCGGACAGGGGCGCGATCAGCCCCAGCATTTT. This translates into CASRTGQGRDQPQHF.

This clone was detected only once. The CDR3 sequence is CASSGAGDTQYF. In nucleotides, the CDR3 is TGTGCCAGCAGCGGAGCGGGGGATACGCAGTATTTT. The chain links TRBV11-2 to TRBJ2-3; 7 bases map to TRBD2. Germline CDR1 reads SGHAT; CDR2 reads FQNNGV. This CDR3 contains 12 residues. With 5 bases clipped from V and 6 bases from J, the junction kept 2 bases outside the gene matches. Filled out from reference TRBV11-2 and TRBJ2-3, the complete variable domain reads EAGVAQSPRYKIIEKRQSVAFWCNPISGHATLYWYQQILGQGPKLLIQFQNNGVVDDSQLPKDRFSAERLKGVDSTLKIQPAKLEDSAVYLCASSGAGDTQYFGPGTRLTVL.

This clone was detected once. V gene TRBV10-3 combines with J gene TRBJ2-1; D is perhaps TRBD2 (6 bases). The CDR3 length is 14 residues. V was shortened by 8 bases and J by 4 bases, with 15 bases between the two germline ends. Germline-derived CDR1 and CDR2 are ENHRY and SYGVKD. CDR3 in amino acids: CAIGPSGEYNEQFF. CDR3 in DNA: TGTGCCATCGGACCGTCGGGAGAGTACAATGAGCAGTTCTTC.